The next 6 T cell receptor beta chains were all read from a single sample in a study of post-analysis software for immune sequencing data (dated by TCRdb to between 2014 and 2016). General study outcomes and caveats: Patients showed significantly higher frequencies than controls for 4 or 5 TRBV segments, among them TRBV5-6, TRBV5-1 and TRBV20-1.

Receptor libraries were prepared by PCR. Sequenced on an Illumina HiSeq 2500. To reduce PCR and sequencing biases, unique molecular identifiers were built into the TCR beta cDNA libraries. TCRdb ran its own pipeline on the public reads, namely fastp trimming at Q25 and MiXCR clone calling, and kept in-frame beta chains. Rows are unified per CDR3 protein, each entry keeping the most common DNA and genes. The sample contains about 430,000 distinct CDR3 sequences, approximately 37% of them found a single time. About 8% of the sample is held by the ten biggest clonotypes. Their antigen targets remain unknown. The sequenced sample was blood. These receptors all stem from a girl aged 2-9 years with multiple sclerosis.

V gene TRBV5-5 combines with J gene TRBJ2-5, with D perhaps matching TRBD2 (6 bases). In germline, CDR1 is SGHKS, CDR2 YYEKEE (reference sequence). The CDR3 length is 14 residues. Trimming pared 3 bases from V and 2 bases from J, leaving 11 bases between. CDR3 coding DNA: TGTGCCAGCAGCTCAATCAGCGGGCAAGAGACCCAGTACTTC. Amino acids: CASSSISGQETQYF.

This clonotype was observed a handful of times. The chain combines TRBV3-1 with TRBJ2-7; TRBD1 matches 10 bases. Germline CDR1 LGHDT, CDR2 YNNKEL (reference sequence). V gave up 5 bases and J gave up 7 bases; unmatched junction bases: 5. The CDR3 spans 13 residues. The DNA for the CDR3 is TGTGCCAGCAGCTTGACAGGGGGCTCTGAGCAGTACTTC. It yields the protein CASSLTGGSEQYF.

The gene calls are TRBV7-6 and TRBJ2-7, with D tentatively TRBD1 or TRBD2 (5 bases each). Germline CDR1 and CDR2: SGHVS and FNYEAQ. Trimming left V 4 bases short and J 3 bases short, with 16 bases between. The CDR3 runs 15 residues. CDR3 nucleotide sequence: TGTGCCAGCAGCTCCCAACTATTTGGGGGCTACGAGCAGTACTTC. This codes for CASSSQLFGGYEQYF.

This clonotype has more than one count but fewer than ten. The chain has TRBV5-1 and TRBJ2-1; D is unclear. Deletions cut 1 base from V and 8 bases from J, with 1 base between. This CDR3 contains 10 residues. Germline CDR1 reads SGHRS; CDR2 reads YFSETQ. As DNA, the CDR3 is TGCGCCAGCAGCTTGCATGAGCAGTTCTTC. Residues: CASSLHEQFF.

V usage is TRBV28 and J usage is TRBJ1-6; D uncertain. Germline V gene sequence: CDR1 MDHEN, CDR2 SYDVKM. The V end lost 9 bases, the J end lost 10 bases, and 16 bases lay between the germline ends. The CDR3 runs 13 residues. The CDR3 DNA reads TGTGCCAGTAACGGGAACTTCCGGTCACCCCTCCACTTT. Encoded protein: CASNGNFRSPLHF.

The rearrangement links TRBV29-1 to TRBJ2-3; D tentatively fits TRBD1 or TRBD2 (5 bases each). Trimming pared 1 base from V and 4 bases from J, leaving 9 bases between. Germline V gives CDR1 SQVTM, CDR2 ANQGSEA. The CDR3 runs to 13 residues. The CDR3 loop reads CSVEAGRADTQYF. CDR3 nucleotide sequence: TGCAGCGTTGAAGCGGGGCGAGCAGATACGCAGTATTTT.